One and the same sample provided the 4 T cell receptor beta chains below, sequenced in a study of beta chain features in type 1 diabetes. General study points: Shortening of TCRB CDR3s, moderate but significant, appeared in all four CD4+ subsets of Type 1 diabetes patients.

The study reverse transcribed the entire isolated RNA, so it sequenced expressed TCRB transcripts. The assay was immunoSEQ multiplex PCR, and TCRdb's table has in-frame clones only and misses some. Among about 650,000 clones listed, roughly 12% were seen once. Their antigens are not known. Sequencing was carried out using naive CD4+ T cells from blood. The receptors shown here come from a young man with type 1 diabetes.

This clone was seen only a few times. The chain links TRBV4-1 to TRBJ2-1, with 14 bases identical to TRBD2. Germline CDR1 is MGHRA and CDR2 is YSYEKL. J gave up 9 bases and V 5 bases, and 15 bases lay outside the gene matches. CDR3 size: 18 residues. CDR3 protein: CASSAGTSGGLELGEQFF. CDR3 nucleotide sequence: TGCGCCAGCAGCGCTGGGACTAGCGGGGGACTTGAGTTAGGTGAGCAGTTCTTC.

This clone was detected only a few times. This chain links TRBV27 with TRBJ2-5, with TRBD1 identical over 8 bases. The V gene's germline CDR1 is MNHEY and CDR2 SMNVEV (reference sequence). CDR3 length equals 15 residues. Trimming removed 5 bases from V and 5 bases from J; junction bases left unmatched: 10. CDR3 amino acids: CASSRSAGGWETQYF. CDR3 nucleotide sequence: TGTGCCAGCAGTCGGTCGGCAGGGGGCTGGGAGACCCAGTACTTC.

The chain couples TRBV11-2 to TRBJ2-5; tentative D call: TRBD1 (5 bases). The CDR3 has 14 amino acids. Between the trimmed V and J ends, which lost 5 bases and 2 bases, there was a span of 12 bases. Germline V gene sequence: CDR1 SGHAT, CDR2 FQNNGV. CDR3: CASSIVQGQETQYF. CDR3 coding DNA: TGTGCCAGCAGCATCGTCCAGGGACAAGAGACCCAGTACTTC.

The J gene is TRBJ2-7, the V gene TRBV19; D could derive from TRBD1 or TRBD2 (5 bases each). V lost 5 bases to trimming and J lost 5 bases, with 22 bases between them. Looked up from germline, CDR1 is LNHDA and CDR2 is SQIVND (reference sequence). The CDR3 is 16 residues long. The CDR3 loop is CASSRTPGPGSHEQYF. The DNA of the CDR3 is TGTGCCAGTAGTCGGACACCGGGCCCGGGGAGCCACGAGCAGTACTTC.